Listed here is a single T cell receptor (beta chain). Its matching antigen is unknown. The ends were cut back, 0 bases at V and 0 bases at J, with 8 bases in the middle. This CDR3 spans 14 amino acids. Germline CDR1 GTSNPN, CDR2 SVGIG (reference sequence). This sample was taken from a study of cytomegalovirus exposure and HLA in healthy donors. General observations from the study: TCR sequences were mostly rare, though some public TCRs occurred in many donors. With later analysis, a missense DCLRE1C variant became linked to TCR beta V- and J-gene trimming. An analysis was carried out later, and it reportedly showed fewer N-insertions in an Asian-associated ancestry cluster than the 666-donor mean. Later on, analysis showed that most CMV-associated TCR beta chains appeared to be HLA-restricted.

The PCR made use of 60 Vbeta and 13 Jbeta primers. Clones were read by immunoSEQ multiplex PCR, and TCRdb kept only the in-frame ones, dropping some. Of approximately 170,000 clones in the sample, 65% to 85% are singletons; the top ten hold 0.95% to 1.5%. The sequenced sample consisted of PBMCs. The chain combines TRBV30 with TRBJ1-1; D uncertain. The TCR comes from a boy aged 2 to 10 in good health and CMV-seronegative. The CDR3 protein is CAWSVVQMNTEAFF. As DNA, the CDR3 is TGTGCCTGGAGTGTAGTGCAGATGAACACTGAAGCTTTCTTT. The full variable domain, its missing parts supplied by reference TRBV30 and TRBJ1-1, is SQTIHQWPATLVQPVGSPLSLECTVEGTSNPNLYWYRQAAGRGLQLLFYSVGIGQISSEVPQNLSASRPQDRQFILSSKKLLLSDSGFYLCAWSVVQMNTEAFFGQGTRLTVV.